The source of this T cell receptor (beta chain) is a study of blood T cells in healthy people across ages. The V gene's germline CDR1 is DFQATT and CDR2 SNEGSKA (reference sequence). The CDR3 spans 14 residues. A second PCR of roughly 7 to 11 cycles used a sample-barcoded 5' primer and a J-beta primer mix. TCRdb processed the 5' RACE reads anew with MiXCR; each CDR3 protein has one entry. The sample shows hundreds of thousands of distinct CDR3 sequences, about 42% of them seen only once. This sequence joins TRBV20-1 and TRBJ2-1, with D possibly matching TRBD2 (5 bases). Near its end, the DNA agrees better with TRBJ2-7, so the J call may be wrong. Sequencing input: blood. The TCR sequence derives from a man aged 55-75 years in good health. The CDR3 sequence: CSGELVSSYNEQYF. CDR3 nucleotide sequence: TGCAGTGGGGAACTAGTCAGCTCCTACAATGAGCAGTACTTC.